The TCR beta chain described here comes from a study of blood T cell repertoires in COVID-19. About the research overall: Some COVID-19 samples were acute and others convalescent; all came from the United States, Italy and Spain.

Authors' data handling: Amplification from reference gene primers served as the basis for estimated nucleated cell counts. Clones were read by immunoSEQ multiplex PCR, and TCRdb kept only the in-frame ones, dropping some. The V and J calls and clone size were taken over from that table, and D and trimming were inferred from the DNA. The repertoire consists of under 120,000 clones, with around 87% occurring once and the leading ten covering about 34%. Sample: peripheral blood. The TCR sequence derives from a woman aged 80 or over with acute or convalescent COVID-19.

The CDR3 nucleotides are TGTGCCAGCACACAGCACAATGAGCAGTTCTTC. Translation gives CASTQHNEQFF. This chain uses TRBV2 with TRBJ2-1, with no clear D. The CDR3 has 11 amino acids. CDR1 and CDR2 (germline): SNHLY, FYNNEI. With 7 bases removed from V and 5 bases from J, the gap between germline ends came to 6 bases.